This TCR beta chain appears in the sequencing data of a study of human T cells and chemical hapten exposure. The wider study: Patch tests applied 0.01% DPC to the upper back and were scored after 6 days.

Time point given: pre-sensitization, week 0. As to treatment: therapeutic diphenylcyclopropenone sensitization with weekly scalp DPC. The study drew its donors from alopecia patients who were 18 to 70 years old and suitable for DPC. This clonotype occurred many times. Per the study methods: Samples contained a median of 95,638 TCRs, with a range of about 23,224 to 690,600. TCRdb reanalysed the RACE reads using MiXCR and keeps one entry per CDR3 protein. TCRdb assigned the V and J calls; the authors' analysis was not used. The sample contains under 110,000 distinct CDR3 sequences, 9% to 15% of which appear only once. Germline V gene sequence: CDR1 SEHNR, CDR2 FQNEAQ (reference sequence). Trimming pared 5 bases from V and 6 bases from J, leaving 17 bases between. CDR3 length: 14 residues.

The V gene is TRBV7-9, the J gene TRBJ2-7; D possibly matches TRBD1 or TRBD2 (5 bases each). The clonotype comes from a woman in her 50s with alopecia areata. Some clones in this sample may be carry-over from other donors' samples. This sample comprised whole blood, obtained in connection with sensitization to the hapten diphenylcyclopropenone (DPC). CDR3 nucleotides: TGTGCCAGCAGCCGGGACCCGGGGAGCTCCGAGCAGTACTTC. Amino acid sequence: CASSRDPGSSEQYF.